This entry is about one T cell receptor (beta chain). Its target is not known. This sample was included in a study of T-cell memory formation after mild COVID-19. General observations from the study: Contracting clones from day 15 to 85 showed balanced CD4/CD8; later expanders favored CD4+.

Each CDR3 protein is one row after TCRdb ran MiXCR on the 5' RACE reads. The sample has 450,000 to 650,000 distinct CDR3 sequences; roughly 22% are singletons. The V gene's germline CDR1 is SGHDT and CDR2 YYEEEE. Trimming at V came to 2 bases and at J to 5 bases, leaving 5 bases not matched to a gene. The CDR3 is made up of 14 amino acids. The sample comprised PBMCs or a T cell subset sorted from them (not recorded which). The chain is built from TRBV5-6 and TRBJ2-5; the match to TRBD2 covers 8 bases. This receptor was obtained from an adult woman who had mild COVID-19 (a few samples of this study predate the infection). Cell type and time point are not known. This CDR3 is CASSFGLAGETQYF. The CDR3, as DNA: TGTGCCAGCAGCTTCGGACTAGCCGGGGAGACCCAGTACTTC.